Below are 22 T cell receptor beta chains sequenced from a single sample in a study of shared clonotypes between healthy human individuals. This table comes from immunoSEQ multiplex PCR, and its TCRdb copy is limited to in-frame clones, with some not included. This sample carries 2 million or so clones, approximately 95% of them seen once, and the ten largest clones take 0.1% to 0.15%. The specimen was naive CD4+ T cells sorted from blood. The subset denotes: CD45RA+ positively selected. These receptors all stem from a man between 18 and 35 years old in good health.

The chain has TRBV6-5 and TRBJ1-1; D is unclear. Germline CDR1 and CDR2: MNHEY and SVGAGI. The V and J ends lost 2 bases and 0 bases respectively, with 10 bases between them. This CDR3 has 15 residues. CDR3 in amino acids: CASSYKGTLNTEAFF. CDR3 DNA: TGTGCCAGCAGTTACAAGGGAACTTTGAACACTGAAGCTTTCTTT.

The count of this clone is one. This rearrangement joins TRBV5-6 to TRBJ1-6, with D unresolved. This CDR3 region has 14 residues. Germline-derived CDR1 and CDR2 are SGHDT and YYEEEE. V lost 0 bases and J 7 bases, leaving 8 bases between the germline ends. This chain's CDR3 is CASSLVRGNSPLHF. CDR3 bases: TGTGCCAGCAGCTTGGTCCGTGGGAATTCACCCCTCCACTTT.

About this clone itself: Other DNA variants within this sample encode the same CDR3. V and J are TRBV19 and TRBJ1-1; D is unresolved. Germline CDR1 and CDR2: LNHDA and SQIVND (reference sequence). The CDR3 is 13 residues long. Trimming cost V 4 bases and J 2 bases, with 8 bases left between them. Written as DNA, the CDR3 is TGTGCCAGTAGTACCGGGCCAAACACTGAAGCTTTCTTT. Translated, it gives CASSTGPNTEAFF.

The chain combines TRBV5-1 with TRBJ2-6; D possibly matches TRBD1 or TRBD2 (6 bases each). The CDR3 runs 14 residues. Germline V lookup: CDR1 SGHRS, CDR2 YFSETQ. V shed 6 bases and J shed 3 bases, with 10 bases lying between them. In DNA, the CDR3 is TGCGCCAGCACCGGGGGCAGTGGGGCCAACGTCCTGACTTTC. It is translated as CASTGGSGANVLTF.

The rearrangement joins TRBV7-2 to TRBJ2-2, with 7 bases identical to TRBD2. This CDR3 region has 15 residues. The V gene end was trimmed by 5 bases and the J gene end by 3 bases; junction bases not matched to a gene: 6. Germline V CDR1 and CDR2: SGHTA, FQGNSA. CDR3 nucleotide sequence: TGTGCCAGCAGCCAACGGCTAGCGGACACCGGGGAGCTGTTTTTT. Residues: CASSQRLADTGELFF.

The chain has TRBV27 and TRBJ2-6; 8 nucleotides line up with TRBD1. The germline V gene encodes CDR1 MNHEY and CDR2 SMNVEV (reference sequence). V shed 5 bases, J shed 8 bases, and the junction held 11 bases outside the gene matches. CDR3 size: 16 residues. The CDR3, as DNA: TGTGCCAGCAGTAGTTTGGGACAGGCTAAGACCAACGTCCTGACTTTC. Protein sequence: CASSSLGQAKTNVLTF. The full variable domain, with the rest looked up from reference TRBV27 and TRBJ2-6, is EAQVTQNPRYLITVTGKKLTVTCSQNMNHEYMSWYRQDPGLGLRQIYYSMNVEVTDKGDVPEGYKVSRKEKRNFPLILESPSPNQTSLYFCASSSLGQAKTNVLTFGAGSRLTVL.

J is TRBJ2-1 and V is TRBV11-3, with D possibly being TRBD1 (6 bases). Deletions cut 4 bases from V and 6 bases from J, with 10 bases between. Per germline, CDR1 SGHNT and CDR2 YENEEA. This CDR3 comprises 13 residues. The CDR3 loop is CASSSGQFNEQFF. The CDR3 bases are TGTGCCAGCAGCTCCGGACAGTTCAATGAGCAGTTCTTC.

The chain employs TRBV7-2 and TRBJ2-7, with D tentatively TRBD2 (6 bases). Germline CDR1 reads SGHTA; CDR2 reads FQGNSA. There are 15 residues in the CDR3. Deletions cut 1 base from V and 0 bases from J, with 10 bases between. The CDR3 reads CASSLERALSYEQYF. CDR3 in DNA: TGTGCCAGCAGCTTAGAGCGGGCCCTCTCCTACGAGCAGTACTTC.

This clone appeared a few times. Other nucleotide sequences in the sample specify the same CDR3. The J gene is TRBJ2-2, the V gene TRBV6-5, with 8 bases matching TRBD1. The CDR3 runs to 16 residues. Germline CDR1 and CDR2: MNHEY and SVGAGI. Germline trimming cut 2 bases from V and 0 bases from J; bases unmatched to any gene: 2. CDR3: CASSYGQGANTGELFF. CDR3 DNA sequence: TGTGCCAGCAGTTACGGACAGGGAGCGAACACCGGGGAGCTGTTTTTT.

This clone was picked up a small number of times. V and J are TRBV7-9 and TRBJ2-2, with 7 nucleotides matching TRBD1. V lost 11 bases, J lost 3 bases, and 6 bases stayed unmatched. The CDR3 runs 13 residues. Looked up from germline, CDR1 is SEHNR and CDR2 is FQNEAQ (reference sequence). The CDR3, as DNA: TGTGCCCAACAGCAGGGGGACACCGGGGAGCTGTTTTTT. It specifies CAQQQGDTGELFF.

V usage is TRBV6-1 and J usage is TRBJ1-5; D remains ambiguous. The CDR3 consists of 12 residues. Trimming removed 11 bases at V and 3 bases at J, with 11 bases between. Germline V gene sequence: CDR1 MNHNS, CDR2 SASEGT. The CDR3 loop is CACTSFNQPQHF. The CDR3 bases are TGTGCCTGCACATCTTTCAATCAGCCCCAGCATTTT.

This clone was counted a single time. The chain is built from TRBV10-3 and TRBJ2-2; D gene uncertain. Germline CDR1 is ENHRY and CDR2 is SYGVKD. Trimming removed 0 bases at V and 7 bases at J, with 9 bases between. There are 14 residues in the CDR3. Here the CDR3 DNA reads TGTGCCATCAGTGAGTCGACGACCCACGGGGAGCTGTTTTTT. Translated: CAISESTTHGELFF.

Note on this clone: The same CDR3 is also encoded by other DNA sequences in this sample. The V gene is TRBV9, the J gene TRBJ2-7, with D perhaps given as TRBD1 or TRBD2 (5 bases each). Per germline, CDR1 SGDLS and CDR2 YYNGEE. This CDR3 spans 14 amino acids. Trimming stripped 3 bases from V and 2 bases from J, with 12 bases between. DNA of the CDR3: TGTGCCAGCAGCGCCCGGGACGGTGCCTACGAGCAGTACTTC. This encodes CASSARDGAYEQYF. Combining the CDR3 with reference TRBV9 and TRBJ2-7 gives the whole variable domain DSGVTQTPKHLITATGQRVTLRCSPRSGDLSVYWYQQSLDQGLQFLIQYYNGEERAKGNILERFSAQQFPDLHSELNLSSLELGDSALYFCASSARDGAYEQYFGPGTRLTVT.

A note on this clone: Other DNA variants within this sample encode the same CDR3. The genes are TRBV18 and TRBJ2-5; no definite D call. The V gene lost 0 bases and the J gene lost 0 bases, with 8 bases spanning the gap. Germline V lookup: CDR1 KGHSH, CDR2 LQKENI. The CDR3 length is 15 residues. This CDR3 reads CASSPPGRNQETQYF. The CDR3 region has the DNA TGTGCCAGCTCACCACCGGGCAGGAACCAAGAGACCCAGTACTTC. Combining the CDR3 with reference TRBV18 and TRBJ2-5 gives the whole variable domain NAGVMQNPRHLVRRRGQEARLRCSPMKGHSHVYWYRQLPEEGLKFMVYLQKENIIDESGMPKERFSAEFPKEGPSILRIQQVVRGDSAAYFCASSPPGRNQETQYFGPGTRLLVL.

There are a few counts of this clone. V and J are TRBV6-1 and TRBJ1-1, with a possible D match to TRBD1 (5 bases). The ends were cut back, 4 bases at V and 0 bases at J, with 12 bases in the middle. Germline V CDR1 and CDR2: MNHNS, SASEGT. The CDR3 loop spans 15 amino acids. The CDR3: CASSVGTFMNTEAFF. CDR3 in DNA: TGTGCCAGCAGTGTGGGGACTTTTATGAACACTGAAGCTTTCTTT.

The chain uses TRBV6-6 and TRBJ2-7; TRBD1 or TRBD2 may be the D gene (6 bases each). The CDR3 is made up of 15 amino acids. Per germline, CDR1 MNHNY and CDR2 SVGAGI (reference sequence). Trimming left V 4 bases short and J 5 bases short, with 18 bases between. DNA of the CDR3: TGTGCCAGCAGTTCCACCGGGGGCCCGATCAACGAGCAGTACTTC. It translates to CASSSTGGPINEQYF.

As for this clone: A much larger clone lies one base from this, so it may be a read error. The identical CDR3 is also encoded by other nucleotide sequences in the sample. This chain uses TRBV7-9 with TRBJ1-2; TRBD1 agrees at 9 bases. The CDR3 is made up of 13 amino acids. Germline V gives CDR1 SEHNR, CDR2 FQNEAQ (reference sequence). The junction had 0 bases not matched to a gene; V was cut back by 3 bases and J by 4 bases. The CDR3 sequence: CASSLGQGYGYTF. In nucleotides, the CDR3 is TGTGCCAGCAGCTTGGGACAGGGCTATGGCTACACCTTC.

The chain uses TRBV4-3 and TRBJ2-3, with a weak D call TRBD2 (7 bases). V dropped 4 bases and J dropped 2 bases, with 13 bases sitting between them. The CDR3 extends over 15 amino acids. Looked up from germline, CDR1 is LGHNA and CDR2 is YSLEER. As DNA, the CDR3 is TGCGCCAGCAGCCTACAGGGAGGGGACACAGATACGCAGTATTTT. It is translated as CASSLQGGDTDTQYF.

The V call is TRBV6-6, the J call TRBJ2-1; D gene unclear. This CDR3 spans 11 amino acids. Trimming pared 3 bases from V and 16 bases from J, leaving 13 bases between. Germline CDR1 is MNHNY and CDR2 is SVGAGI (reference sequence). CDR3: CASSYGDSNFF. The CDR3 DNA reads TGTGCCAGCAGTTATGGAGATAGCAATTTCTTC.

The V and J genes are TRBV2 and TRBJ2-2; possibly TRBD2 for D (6 bases). The CDR3 spans 15 residues. CDR1 is SNHLY and CDR2 is FYNNEI in the germline V gene. Trimming removed 6 bases from V and 3 bases from J, with 14 bases in between. The CDR3 DNA follows: TGTGCCAGCAGCGCCGGGACTCCCGACACCGGGGAGCTGTTTTTT. Encoded protein: CASSAGTPDTGELFF.

The chain joins TRBV30 to TRBJ1-1, with TRBD1 as a possible D gene (6 bases). The V gene lost 4 bases and the J gene lost 0 bases, with 18 bases spanning the gap. CDR3 size: 16 residues. Germline CDR1 GTSNPN, CDR2 SVGIG (reference sequence). In DNA form, the CDR3 reads TGTGCCTGGACAAGTCCCGGGACATTCATGAACACTGAAGCTTTCTTT. Encoded protein: CAWTSPGTFMNTEAFF.

V usage is TRBV10-3 and J usage is TRBJ2-6, with 9 bases lining up with TRBD1. J gave up 0 bases and V 0 bases, and 3 bases lay outside the gene matches. The CDR3 is 18 amino acids. Germline lookup yields CDR1 ENHRY and CDR2 SYGVKD. The DNA for the CDR3 is TGTGCCATCAGTGAGTCGACAGGGGGGTACTCTGGGGCCAACGTCCTGACTTTC. It is translated as CAISESTGGYSGANVLTF.